This T cell receptor (beta chain) was documented in a study of blood T cells in healthy people across ages. Study in general: Template-switching capture recovered about one barcoded beta molecule per two T cells.

Through a sample-barcoded 5' primer and a J-beta primer mix, a second PCR was run for roughly 6 to 12 cycles. Tags on each cDNA molecule came from a template-switch adaptor with 12 random nucleotides. TCRdb itself ran the 5' RACE reads through MiXCR, one entry per CDR3 protein. The table lists 1,800,000 or so distinct CDR3 sequences, roughly two fifths of them singletons. Germline trimming cut 4 bases from V and 2 bases from J; bases unmatched to any gene: 9. The CDR3 is 16 residues long. Whole-study results and caveats: Diversity was higher, and naive CD4+ cells more numerous, in long-lived donors than in aged donors.

The donors, healthy Caucasians from Russia, were aged about 6 to 95. As to this clonotype: Its antigen is not identified.

Source material: blood. The chain employs TRBV12-3 or TRBV12-4 and TRBJ1-2; 8 positions agree with TRBD1. This clonotype was obtained from a human donor in good health. The CDR3 DNA reads as TGTGCCAGCAGTTCTACGTGGGGACAGGACAACTATGGCTACACCTTC. As protein: CASSSTWGQDNYGYTF.